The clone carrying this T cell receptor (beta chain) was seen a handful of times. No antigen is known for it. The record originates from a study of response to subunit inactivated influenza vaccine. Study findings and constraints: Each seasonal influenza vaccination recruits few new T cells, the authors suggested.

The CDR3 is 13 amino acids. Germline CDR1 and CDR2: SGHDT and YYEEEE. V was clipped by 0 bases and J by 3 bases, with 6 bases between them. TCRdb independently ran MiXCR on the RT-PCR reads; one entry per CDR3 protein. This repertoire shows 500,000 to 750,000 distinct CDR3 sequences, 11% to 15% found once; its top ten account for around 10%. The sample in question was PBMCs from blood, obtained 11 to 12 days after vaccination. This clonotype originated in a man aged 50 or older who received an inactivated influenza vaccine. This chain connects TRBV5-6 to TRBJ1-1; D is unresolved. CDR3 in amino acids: CASSLGPDTEAFF. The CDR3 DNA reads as TGTGCCAGCAGCTTGGGCCCGGACACTGAAGCTTTCTTT.